The 9 T cell receptor beta chains reported below all come from one sample, sequenced in a study of blood T cell repertoires in COVID-19. Measured with immunoSEQ multiplex PCR; TCRdb has only the in-frame clones, and not every one. The sample lists hundreds of thousands of clones; around nine tenths were seen once. The sample comprised peripheral blood. These TCRs come from a young woman who had recovered from COVID-19.

This clone was seen a handful of times. The chain employs TRBV4-3 and TRBJ1-1; D is ambiguous. Trimming pared 1 base from V and 2 bases from J, leaving 11 bases between. The CDR3 runs to 15 residues. The germline CDR1 and CDR2 sequences are LGHNA and YSLEER. Here the CDR3 reads CASSQVAARNTEAFF. CDR3 coding DNA: TGCGCCAGCAGCCAAGTGGCAGCGCGAAACACTGAAGCTTTCTTT.

CDR3 sequence: CASSEPASYNEQFF. The CDR3 DNA sequence: TGCGCCAGCAGTGAACCGGCTAGCTACAATGAGCAGTTCTTC. The rearrangement links TRBV10-2 to TRBJ2-1; the D is unclear. The CDR3 loop spans 14 amino acids. The V gene lost 3 bases and the J gene lost 3 bases, with 9 bases spanning the gap. The germline V gene encodes CDR1 WSHSY and CDR2 SAAADI.

The genes are TRBV7-2 and TRBJ1-2; a possible D gene is TRBD1 (6 bases). The CDR3 sequence is 16 residues long. V lost 0 bases and J lost 6, with 17 bases in between. The V gene's germline CDR1 is SGHTA and CDR2 FQGNSA. CDR3 sequence (DNA): TGTGCCAGCAGCTTAGCCATTTCCGGGACAAGCCATGGCTACACCTTC. This sequence encodes CASSLAISGTSHGYTF.

Only a few counts were recorded for this clone. At the DNA level, this CDR3 is encoded by other sequences in the same sample as well. The chain is built from TRBV18 and TRBJ2-7; TRBD1 agrees at 8 bases. Per the germline V gene, CDR1 is KGHSH and CDR2 is LQKENI. This CDR3 spans 13 amino acids. J lost 3 bases, V lost 2 bases, and 0 bases had no gene match. The CDR3 spells CASSPTGGYEQYV. The DNA for the CDR3 is TGTGCCAGCTCACCAACAGGGGGCTACGAGCAGTACGTC.

The J gene is TRBJ1-3, the V gene TRBV25-1; D is uncertain. Per the germline V gene, CDR1 is MGHDK and CDR2 is SYGVNS. This CDR3 contains 11 residues. The V end was cut by 6 bases, the J end by 2 bases, with 2 bases between. The CDR3 spells CASSTGNTIYF. CDR3 nucleotides: TGTGCCAGCAGCACTGGAAACACCATATATTTT.

The chain joins TRBV10-2 to TRBJ2-2, with a possible D match to TRBD2 (5 bases). In germline, CDR1 is WSHSY, CDR2 SAAADI. V lost 2 bases to trimming and J lost 5 bases, with 9 bases between them. This CDR3 is 14 amino acids long. CDR3 region: CASSEPRRTGELFF. The DNA of the CDR3 is TGCGCCAGCAGTGAGCCGAGGAGGACCGGGGAGCTGTTTTTT.

V usage is TRBV19 and J usage is TRBJ1-2; D ambiguous. This CDR3 has 12 amino acids. Trimming took off 3 bases at V and 8 bases at J, with 10 bases between the two ends. Germline values: CDR1 LNHDA, CDR2 SQIVND (reference sequence). Here the CDR3 DNA reads TGTGCCAGTAGTATCCGAGCGCGGGGCTACACCTTC. Its translation: CASSIRARGYTF.

The chain combines TRBV11-3 with TRBJ1-2, with 7 bases aligning to TRBD1. The CDR3 has 15 residues. CDR1 is SGHNT, CDR2 YENEEA, per germline. With 5 bases clipped from V and 6 bases from J, the junction kept 12 bases outside the gene matches. The DNA of the CDR3 is TGTGCCAGCAGCGCGCGACAGGGAAGAAGGGATGGCTACACCTTC. Its protein is CASSARQGRRDGYTF. Complete variable domain (other parts from reference TRBV11-3 and TRBJ1-2): EAGVVQSPRYKIIEKKQPVAFWCNPISGHNTLYWYLQNLGQGPELLIRYENEEAVDDSQLPKDRFSAERLKGVDSTLKIQPAELGDSAVYLCASSARQGRRDGYTFGSGTRLTVV.

The chain carries TRBV19 and TRBJ1-6; TRBD1 might be the D (5 bases). V was cut by 5 bases and J by 10 bases, with 15 bases left in between. Germline CDR1 reads LNHDA; CDR2 reads SQIVND (reference sequence). The length of the CDR3 is 14 residues. In DNA, the CDR3 is TGTGCCAGTAGTCTCAGACAGATTCTATCACCCCTCCACTTT. Translating gives CASSLRQILSPLHF.